This is a list of T cell receptor beta chains from one sample in a study of follicular helper T cells after annual influenza vaccination. TCRdb's table, derived via immunoSEQ multiplex PCR, lists solely in-frame clones and lacks some. The table lists roughly 7,300 clones, approximately 88% of them singletons. The sample in question was CXCR5+ CD38- circulating T follicular helper cells from blood, obtained 7 days after influenza vaccination. The receptors here all came from an adult who received the influenza vaccine. The CDR3 runs from the conserved cysteine through the conserved F or W. D genes are given only for firm matches. Expanded clones are given a class, and other clones once, few, many or no size at all.

cdr3_nt cdr3_aa j_call cdr3_length clone_size v_call d_call
TGTGCCAGCAGCTTAGCGGGCAGCTCCTACGAGCAGTACTTC CASSLAGSSYEQYF TRBJ2-7 14 NA TRBV7-2 NA
TGTGCCAGCAGTTTATTCCGGCCAGGGGGTACCCACGAGCAGTACTTC CASSLFRPGGTHEQYF TRBJ2-7 16 NA TRBV28 TRBD1
TGTGCCAGCAGCTTAGAGGAGCGGGGGGGGCAGTTCTTC CASSLEERGGQFF TRBJ2-1 13 NA TRBV7-2 TRBD2
TGCGCCAGCACCGAGGGTGGGACAGAGGCCTACAATGAGCAGTTCTTC CASTEGGTEAYNEQFF TRBJ2-1 16 NA TRBV10-2 TRBD1
TGTGCCAGCAGCTTGGGGGGCACAGATACGCAGTATTTT CASSLGGTDTQYF TRBJ2-3 13 few TRBV11-3 NA
TGTGCCAGCAGCTTCGAGGTGGCTAGCGAATTCTTC CASSFEVASEFF TRBJ2-1 12 once TRBV5-6 NA
TGTGCCAGCAGTACCTCAACAACGCCCCAGCATTTT CASSTSTTPQHF TRBJ1-5 12 NA TRBV28 NA
TGTGCCATCGCCGAGGGTGGGGGAGTGAATAATTCACCCCTCCACTTT CAIAEGGGVNNSPLHF TRBJ1-6 16 NA TRBV10-3 NA
TGTGCCAGCAGTCCGTCACCCCGGGCCCACACCGGGGAGCTGTTTTTT CASSPSPRAHTGELFF TRBJ2-2 16 few TRBV27 NA
TGCGCCAGCAGCCAAGGGGGCTCAAGTGAGTACAATGAGCAGTTCTTC CASSQGGSSEYNEQFF TRBJ2-1 16 NA TRBV4-1 NA
TGTGCCACCAAGACCGACGGACGGCCAACGAACACTGAAGCTTTCTTT CATKTDGRPTNTEAFF TRBJ1-1 16 NA TRBV27 NA
TGTGCCTGGACGAGCCATTTCTCTGGGGCCAACGTCCTGACTTTC CAWTSHFSGANVLTF TRBJ2-6 15 once TRBV30 NA
TGTGCCAGCAGTGAAGAGGAAAAACTGTTTTTT CASSEEEKLFF TRBJ1-4 11 NA TRBV6-1 NA
TGTGCCACCGGGGGGGGGCCTAATGAAAAACTGTTTTTT CATGGGPNEKLFF TRBJ1-4 13 NA TRBV28 NA
TGTGCCAGCAGCTTAGGCACAGGGAAAGTCGAAAAACTGTTTTTT CASSLGTGKVEKLFF TRBJ1-4 15 NA TRBV7-9 NA
TGTGCCAGCAGTCCGAAGGGACTGAACACTGAAGCTTTCTTT CASSPKGLNTEAFF TRBJ1-1 14 NA TRBV2 NA
TGTGCCAGCAGACTAGAGGCGGGGGGCAATAGTGAGCAGTTCTTC CASRLEAGGNSEQFF TRBJ2-1 15 NA TRBV7-2 TRBD2
TGTGCCAGCAGTAGGACCCAAGAGACCCAGTACTTC CASSRTQETQYF TRBJ2-5 12 NA TRBV2 NA